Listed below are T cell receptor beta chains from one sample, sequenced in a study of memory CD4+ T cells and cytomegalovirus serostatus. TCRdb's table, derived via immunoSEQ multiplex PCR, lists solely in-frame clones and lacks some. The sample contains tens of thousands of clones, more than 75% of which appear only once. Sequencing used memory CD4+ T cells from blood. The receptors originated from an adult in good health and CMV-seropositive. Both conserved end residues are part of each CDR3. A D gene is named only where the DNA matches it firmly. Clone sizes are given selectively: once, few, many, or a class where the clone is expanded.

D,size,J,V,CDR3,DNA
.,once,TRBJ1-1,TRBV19,CASSIGPGNTEAFF,TGTGCCAGTAGTATCGGTCCGGGAAACACTGAAGCTTTCTTT
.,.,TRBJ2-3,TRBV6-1,CASSEITRGSTDTQYF,TGTGCCAGCAGTGAAATAACGCGGGGTAGCACAGATACGCAGTATTTT
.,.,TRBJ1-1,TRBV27,CASSLWATGSTEAFF,TGTGCCAGCAGTTTATGGGCTACAGGGAGCACTGAAGCTTTCTTT
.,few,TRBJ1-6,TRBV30,CAWRVALPNSPLHF,TGTGCCTGGAGGGTTGCACTACCGAATTCACCCCTCCACTTT
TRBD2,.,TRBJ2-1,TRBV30,CASDPEREGSLFF,TGTGCCTCTGACCCAGAGCGGGAGGGCAGTCTGTTCTTC
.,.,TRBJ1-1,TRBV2,CASSETANTEAFF,TGTGCCAGCAGTGAAACAGCGAACACTGAAGCTTTCTTT
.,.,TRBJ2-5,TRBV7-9,CASSLVASYSETQYF,TGTGCCAGCAGCTTGGTCGCGTCTTACTCGGAGACCCAGTACTTC
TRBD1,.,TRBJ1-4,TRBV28,CASSFQTGGHEKLFF,TGTGCCAGCAGTTTCCAGACAGGGGGCCATGAAAAACTGTTTTTT
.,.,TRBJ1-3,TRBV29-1,CSVEGSSGNTIYF,TGCAGCGTTGAAGGCTCTTCCGGAAACACCATATATTTT
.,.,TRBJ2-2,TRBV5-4,CASSLSAVSTGELFF,TGTGCCAGCAGCTTGAGTGCAGTTAGCACCGGGGAGCTGTTTTTT
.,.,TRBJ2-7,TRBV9,CASSVDSRDEQYF,TGTGCCAGCAGCGTAGATAGCAGGGACGAGCAGTACTTC
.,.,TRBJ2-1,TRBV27,CASSFSGSDFEQFF,TGTGCCAGCAGTTTTTCCGGCTCAGACTTTGAGCAGTTCTTC
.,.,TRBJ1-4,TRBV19,CASSIGPGPVSEKLFF,TGTGCCAGTAGTATAGGGCCGGGTCCCGTGTCGGAAAAACTGTTTTTT
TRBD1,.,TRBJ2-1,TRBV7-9,CASSSGTGTHNEQFF,TGTGCCAGCAGCTCCGGGACAGGAACTCACAATGAGCAGTTCTTC
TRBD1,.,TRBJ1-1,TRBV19,CASSARQGWSNTEAFF,TGTGCCAGTAGTGCGAGACAGGGTTGGTCGAACACTGAAGCTTTCTTT
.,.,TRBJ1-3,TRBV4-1,CASSQDLGLRNTIYF,TGCGCCAGCAGCCAAGATCTAGGGCTCAGAAACACCATATATTTT
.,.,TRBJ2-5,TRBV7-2,CASSLAARGETQYF,TGTGCCAGCAGTTTAGCAGCCAGGGGAGAGACCCAGTACTTC
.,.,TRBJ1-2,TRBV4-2,CASSQDSDFYGYTF,TGTGCCAGCAGCCAAGATTCAGATTTCTATGGCTACACCTTC
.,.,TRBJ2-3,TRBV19,CATRSGDTQYF,TGTGCCACTCGATCTGGAGATACGCAGTATTTT
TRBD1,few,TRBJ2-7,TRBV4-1,CASSQPGTGNEQYF,TGCGCCAGCAGCCAACCCGGGACAGGGAACGAGCAGTACTTC
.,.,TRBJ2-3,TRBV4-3,CASSQSSGLSGDTQYF,TGCGCCAGCAGCCAATCGTCGGGACTTTCCGGAGATACGCAGTATTTT
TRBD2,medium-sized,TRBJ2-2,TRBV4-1,CASSEGLALTGELFF,TGCGCCAGCAGCGAAGGACTAGCGCTAACCGGGGAGCTGTTTTTT
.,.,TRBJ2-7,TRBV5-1,CASSLGQANEQYF,TGCGCCAGCAGCTTGGGGCAGGCGAACGAGCAGTACTTC
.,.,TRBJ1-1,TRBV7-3,CASSSGAGGTEAFF,TGTGCCAGCAGCTCCGGGGCGGGGGGCACTGAAGCTTTCTTT
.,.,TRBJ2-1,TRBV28,CASSSKLQKGWQFF,TGTGCCAGCAGTTCGAAGCTCCAAAAGGGTTGGCAGTTCTTC
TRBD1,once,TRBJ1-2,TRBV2,CASSARTGDTYGYTF,TGTGCCAGCAGTGCCCGGACAGGGGACACATATGGCTACACCTTC
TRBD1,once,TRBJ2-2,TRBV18,CASSPDRDTGELFF,TGTGCCAGCTCACCCGACAGGGACACCGGGGAGCTGTTTTTT
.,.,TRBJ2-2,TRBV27,CASSFSHFGKLFF,TGTGCCAGCAGTTTTTCACACTTTGGGAAGCTGTTTTTT
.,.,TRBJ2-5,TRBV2,CASSRGETQYF,TGTGCCAGCAGTAGGGGGGAGACCCAGTACTTC
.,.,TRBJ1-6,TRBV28,CASCREENSPLHF,TGTGCCAGCTGCAGGGAAGAAAATTCACCCCTCCACTTT
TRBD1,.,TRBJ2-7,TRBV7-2,CASSSTTGGYEQYF,TGTGCCAGCAGCTCAACAACAGGGGGCTACGAGCAGTACTTC
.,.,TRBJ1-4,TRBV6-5,CASSRDTSNEKLFF,TGTGCCAGCAGCCGGGACACCTCTAATGAAAAACTGTTTTTT
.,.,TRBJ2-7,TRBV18,CASSPRDLTGGEQYF,TGTGCCAGCTCACCACGGGATCTAACCGGGGGCGAGCAGTACTTC
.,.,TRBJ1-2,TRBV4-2,CASSHDGTHYTF,TGTGCCAGCAGCCACGACGGGACTCACTACACCTTC
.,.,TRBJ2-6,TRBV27,CASSDSSGANVLTF,TGTGCCAGCAGTGACAGCTCTGGGGCCAACGTCCTGACTTTC
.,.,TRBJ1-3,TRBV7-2,CASSLDHRSGNTIYF,TGTGCCAGCAGTCTAGATCATCGCTCTGGAAACACCATATATTTT
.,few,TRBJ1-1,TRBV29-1,CSVGDKMNTEAFF,TGCAGCGTTGGTGACAAAATGAACACTGAAGCTTTCTTT
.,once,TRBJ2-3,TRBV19,CASSMWGPREGTQYF,TGTGCCAGTAGTATGTGGGGTCCCCGAGAGGGTACGCAGTATTTT
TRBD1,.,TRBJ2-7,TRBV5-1,CASSRQGIHEQYF,TGCGCCAGCAGCCGACAGGGAATCCACGAGCAGTACTTC
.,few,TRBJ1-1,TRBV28,CASNLPDSSGTEAFF,TGTGCCAGCAACCTCCCAGACTCCTCGGGGACTGAAGCTTTCTTT
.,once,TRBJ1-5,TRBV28,CASIGPNQPQHF,TGTGCCAGCATCGGACCCAATCAGCCCCAGCATTTT
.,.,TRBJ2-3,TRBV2,CASSVEDSDTQYF,TGTGCCAGCAGTGTGGAGGATTCAGATACGCAGTATTTT
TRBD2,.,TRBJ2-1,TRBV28,CASSLAGGTFF,TGTGCCAGCAGCTTAGCGGGAGGGACGTTCTTC
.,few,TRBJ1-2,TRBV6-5,CASSYSLPGNYGYTF,TGTGCCAGCAGTTACTCCTTGCCAGGGAACTATGGCTACACCTTC
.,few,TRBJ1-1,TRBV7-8,CASSLVLGNTEAFF,TGTGCCAGCAGCTTAGTTTTAGGGAACACTGAAGCTTTCTTT
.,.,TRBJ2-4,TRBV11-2,CASKIVRRMAKNIQYF,TGTGCCAGCAAAATTGTGAGGAGGATGGCCAAAAACATTCAGTACTTC
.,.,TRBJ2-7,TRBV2,CASKDTGNRQYF,TGTGCCAGCAAAGATACAGGGAATCGGCAGTACTTC
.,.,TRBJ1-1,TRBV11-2,CASSRIFEAFF,TGTGCCAGCAGCCGGATATTTGAAGCTTTCTTT
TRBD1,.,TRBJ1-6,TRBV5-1,CASSLTGQGAQNSPLHF,TGCGCCAGCAGCTTAACGGGACAGGGGGCGCAGAATTCACCCCTCCACTTT
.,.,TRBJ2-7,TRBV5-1,CASSGFSIGVIPYEQYF,TGCGCCAGCAGCGGATTCTCGATTGGGGTAATCCCCTACGAGCAGTACTTC
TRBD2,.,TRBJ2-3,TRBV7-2,CASSIVPTSGIGTDTQYF,TGTGCCAGCAGCATAGTACCGACTAGCGGGATAGGAACAGATACGCAGTATTTT
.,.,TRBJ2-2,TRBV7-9,CASSLGFVNTGELFF,TGTGCCAGCAGCTTAGGGTTCGTGAACACCGGGGAGCTGTTTTTT
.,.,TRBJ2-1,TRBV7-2,CASSFVLQAGGVYNEQFF,TGTGCCAGCAGCTTTGTCCTTCAAGCCGGAGGGGTCTACAATGAGCAGTTCTTC
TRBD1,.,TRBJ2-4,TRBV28,CASSGKGAAFSKNIQYF,TGTGCCAGCAGCGGGAAGGGGGCCGCCTTCTCCAAAAACATTCAGTACTTC